The rows below give T cell receptor beta chains drawn from one sample of a study of blood T cells in healthy people across ages. MiXCR, applied by TCRdb to the 5' RACE reads, yields one record per CDR3 protein. This table holds 790,000 or so distinct CDR3 sequences, around half found once. Sequenced sample: blood. The receptors derive from a man older than 75 in good health. Both conserved end residues are part of each CDR3. D genes are given only for firm matches. Clone size, where shown, is once, few, many, or a class for clones that have expanded.

v_gene	j_gene	abundance	len	d_gene	CDR3nt	CDR3aa
TRBV27	TRBJ2-1	.	14	TRBD1	TGTGCCAGCAGCGCCTCGACAGGGGGCAATGAGCAGTTCTTC	CASSASTGGNEQFF
TRBV15	TRBJ1-2	.	15	.	TGTGCCACCAGCAGAGAGACAGTCTATTGGAGAGGCTACACCTTC	CATSRETVYWRGYTF
TRBV20-1	TRBJ1-2	.	11	.	TGCAGTGCGCCTAAACTGGGGGGCTACACCTTC	CSAPKLGGYTF
TRBV6-1	TRBJ2-1	.	17	TRBD1	TGTGCCAGCATGGGGACAGGGGTAGTTCAACTGTACAATGAGCAGTTCTTC	CASMGTGVVQLYNEQFF
TRBV12-3/TRBV12-4	TRBJ1-1	.	12	.	TGTGCCAGCAGTTTCGAGGGTACTGAAGCTTTCTTT	CASSFEGTEAFF
TRBV5-1	TRBJ2-1	.	15	.	TGCGCCAGCAGCCCGGTAGGGTTTAGCGGCCATGAGCAGTTCTTC	CASSPVGFSGHEQFF
TRBV20-1	TRBJ2-6	many	13	.	TGCAGTGCTAGATTTTCTGGGGCCAACGTCCTGACTTTC	CSARFSGANVLTF
TRBV5-1	TRBJ2-7	.	15	TRBD1	TGCGCCAGCAGCGAGGGACAGGGGTCCTACAATGGGCAGTACTTC	CASSEGQGSYNGQYF
TRBV5-1	TRBJ2-1	.	15	.	TGCGCCAGCAGCTTGGAGGCAGAAGCCTACAATGAGCAGTTCTTC	CASSLEAEAYNEQFF
TRBV11-2	TRBJ2-3	.	15	.	TGTGCCAGCAGCTTAGTTGACGGCCGCACAGATACGCAGTATTTT	CASSLVDGRTDTQYF
TRBV5-1	TRBJ2-3	.	15	.	TGCGCCAGCAGCCCTGGGGACTGGATCGCAGATACGCAGTATTTT	CASSPGDWIADTQYF
TRBV15	TRBJ1-2	.	12	.	TGTGCCACCGTTACAGTTAGCTATGGCTACACCTTC	CATVTVSYGYTF
TRBV7-9	TRBJ2-6	.	14	.	TGTGCCAGCACCCGGAACTCTGGGGCCAACGTCCTGACTTTC	CASTRNSGANVLTF
TRBV7-6	TRBJ2-7	.	13	TRBD1	TGTGCCAGCAGCTCGGAGACAGGGAGCGAGCAGTACTTC	CASSSETGSEQYF
TRBV7-2	TRBJ2-1	few	14	.	TGTGCCAGCAGCTTATTGGGGACTCGGGTGAGGCAGTTCTTC	CASSLLGTRVRQFF
TRBV12-3/TRBV12-4	TRBJ2-7	.	13	.	TGTGCCAGCAGTTCAGGGAAATCCTACGAGCAGTACTTC	CASSSGKSYEQYF
TRBV28	TRBJ1-5	few	12	TRBD1	TGTGCCACCAGACAGGGGAATCAGCCCCAGCATTTT	CATRQGNQPQHF
TRBV7-3	TRBJ2-5	few	14	TRBD1	TGTGCCAGCAGCATGTCAGGGGGCCTCAATGAGCAGTACTTC	CASSMSGGLNEQYF
TRBV18	TRBJ2-4	.	16	.	TGTGCCAGCTCACCACCCAGGGTTGGAGCCAAAAACATTCAGTACTTC	CASSPPRVGAKNIQYF
TRBV7-3	TRBJ2-5	.	15	TRBD2	TGTGCCAGCAGCCAACTGGCGGGAGGTTTCCGTGAGCAGTACTTC	CASSQLAGGFREQYF
TRBV28	TRBJ2-7	.	12	.	TGTGCCAGCAGTTTAGCCTACAATGAGCAGTACTTC	CASSLAYNEQYF
TRBV20-1	TRBJ2-3	.	21	.	TGCAGTGCTAGAAAATCCTTAATCTCCTTTGGCGGGGTCCCAGGCACAGATACGCAGTATTTT	CSARKSLISFGGVPGTDTQYF
TRBV9	TRBJ2-1	.	14	TRBD2	TGTGCCAGCAGCCCAGGAGGACTAGAGGGTGAGCAGTTCTTC	CASSPGGLEGEQFF
TRBV28	TRBJ2-3	few	16	TRBD2	TGTGCCAGCAGTCCTACTAGCGGGGCCCGCACAGATACGCAGTATTTT	CASSPTSGARTDTQYF
TRBV5-1	TRBJ2-5	many	15	.	TGCGCCAGCAGCCCGGAACGGCGGATCCAAGAGACCCAGTACTTC	CASSPERRIQETQYF
TRBV30	TRBJ2-1	.	14	TRBD2	TGTGCCTACCGGACTAGCGGGAGCGTGTATGAGCAGTTCTTC	CAYRTSGSVYEQFF
TRBV27	TRBJ1-2	.	16	.	TGTGCCAGCAGTCGGGACGGATCCTTAGCTAACTATGGCTACACCTTC	CASSRDGSLANYGYTF
TRBV4-1	TRBJ2-7	.	18	TRBD2	TGCGCCAGCAGCCAAGTATCCGGGACTAGCGGGAGCAGTAATGAGCAGTACTTC	CASSQVSGTSGSSNEQYF
TRBV28	TRBJ2-1	.	15	.	TGTGCCAGCAGTTTCCTCCAGGGCAGGGTGAATGAGCAGTTCTTC	CASSFLQGRVNEQFF
TRBV28	TRBJ2-7	.	13	.	TGTGCCAGCAGTTCGATTGGATGGGACGAGCAGTACTTC	CASSSIGWDEQYF
TRBV24-1	TRBJ2-1	many	16	.	TGTGCCACCAGTGATCCTGGACTTAGCCGGGGCAATGAGCAGTTCTTC	CATSDPGLSRGNEQFF
TRBV10-2	TRBJ1-5	few	16	.	TGCGCCAGCAGTGCTATTACAGGGATGGACAATCAGCCCCAGCATTTT	CASSAITGMDNQPQHF
TRBV28	TRBJ2-5	.	16	TRBD1	TGTGCCAGCAGGGGTAGGCTCGGACAGGGAAGGGAGACCCAGTACTTC	CASRGRLGQGRETQYF
TRBV20-1	TRBJ2-1	few	17	TRBD2	TGCAGTGCTAGAGATAGGAGCGGGAGGGCCGGGGCCAATGAGCAGTTCTTC	CSARDRSGRAGANEQFF
TRBV20-1	TRBJ2-1	.	14	TRBD2	TGCAGTGCTAGAGTTGGCGGACTAGCGGGGGGGCAGTTCTTC	CSARVGGLAGGQFF
TRBV20-1	TRBJ2-7	few	13	TRBD2	TGCAGTGCTGAGAGCGGGATAGCCTACGAGCAGTACTTC	CSAESGIAYEQYF
TRBV2	TRBJ2-3	many	14	TRBD2	TGTGCCAGCCTACTAGCGGGAGCCGCAGATACGCAGTATTTT	CASLLAGAADTQYF
TRBV20-1	TRBJ2-1	.	14	.	TGCAGTGCTAACTCGGTCGGCCTCTACAATGAGCAGTTCTTC	CSANSVGLYNEQFF
TRBV7-2	TRBJ2-7	.	18	TRBD2	TGTGCCAGCAGCCCGACCCGGACTAGCGGGGTCGGTGGCTACGAGCAGTACTTC	CASSPTRTSGVGGYEQYF
TRBV15	TRBJ2-3	.	14	.	TGTGCCACCAGCAGAGTGCGGGGCACAGATACGCAGTATTTT	CATSRVRGTDTQYF
TRBV20-1	TRBJ2-7	.	13	.	TGCAGTCCTCGGGTGGGCCGCTCCTACGAGCAGTACTTC	CSPRVGRSYEQYF
TRBV4-3	TRBJ1-2	few	15	.	TGCGCCAGCAGCCAAGATCTAACGGGGTCCGGCGGCTACACCTTC	CASSQDLTGSGGYTF
TRBV13	TRBJ2-7	few	12	.	TGTGCCAGCAGCCAGAGGTTATACGAGCAGTACTTC	CASSQRLYEQYF
TRBV28	TRBJ2-7	.	13	.	TGTGCCAGCAGTTACCGGACACCTTACGAGCAGTACTTC	CASSYRTPYEQYF
TRBV20-1	TRBJ2-3	.	13	TRBD1	TGCAGTGCTAGGGAGACAGGGACAGATACGCAGTATTTT	CSARETGTDTQYF